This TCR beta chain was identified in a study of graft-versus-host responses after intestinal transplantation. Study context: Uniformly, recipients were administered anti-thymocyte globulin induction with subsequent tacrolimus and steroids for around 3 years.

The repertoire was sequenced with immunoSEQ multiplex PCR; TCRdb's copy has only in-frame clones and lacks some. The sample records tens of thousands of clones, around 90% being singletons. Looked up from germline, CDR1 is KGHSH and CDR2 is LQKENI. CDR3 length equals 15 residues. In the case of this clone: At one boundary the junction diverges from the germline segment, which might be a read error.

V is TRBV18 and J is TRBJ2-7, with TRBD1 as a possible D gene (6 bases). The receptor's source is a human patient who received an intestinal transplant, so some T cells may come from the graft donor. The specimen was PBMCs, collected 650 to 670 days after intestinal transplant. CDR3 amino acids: CASSPQGSLGYEQYF. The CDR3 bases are TGTGCCAGCTCTCCACAGGGATCCCTCGGGTACGAGCAGTACTTC.